A selection of T cell receptor beta chains follows, all from one sample in a study of shared clonotypes between healthy human individuals. Produced via immunoSEQ multiplex PCR; TCRdb's table is partial and in-frame only. This sample yields some 2 million clones, of which about 95% are seen a single time; more than 0.95% belongs to the top ten. Sequencing was performed on naive CD8+ T cells sorted from blood. These receptors all come from a young man in good health. CDR3s include the opening cysteine and the closing phenylalanine or tryptophan. A D gene is named only where the DNA matches it firmly. For some rows the clone size is stated as once, few or many, or as a class when expanded; others skip it.

>15|.|TRBD2|TRBV7-9|TRBJ2-7
TGTGCCAGCAGCGGCCAAGCGGGAGGGCCACCGGAGCAGTACTTC
CASSGQAGGPPEQYF
>14|.|.|TRBV27|TRBJ1-2
TGTGCCAGCAGTCCCAACCGGCCCGACTATGGCTACACCTTC
CASSPNRPDYGYTF
>15|.|.|TRBV27|TRBJ1-5
TGTGCCAGCAGTTTGGTGGCAGTTAGCAATCAGCCCCAGCATTTT
CASSLVAVSNQPQHF
>15|.|.|TRBV7-8|TRBJ2-3
TGTGCCAGCAGCTTAGCGGGGCAGAGCACAGATACGCAGTATTTT
CASSLAGQSTDTQYF
>14|.|TRBD1|TRBV19|TRBJ1-5
TGTGCCAGTAGTATCGCAGGGGGCAGTCAGCCCCAGCATTTT
CASSIAGGSQPQHF
>14|.|TRBD1|TRBV9|TRBJ1-5
TGTGCCAGCAGCGGGACAGGGGGCCGGCAGCCCCAGCATTTT
CASSGTGGRQPQHF
>15|.|.|TRBV15|TRBJ2-7
TGTGCCACCAGCAGAGATCCGACCAAGACCTACGAGCAGTACTTC
CATSRDPTKTYEQYF
>18|.|TRBD2|TRBV5-4|TRBJ2-3
TGTGCCAGCAGCTTCCTCGGAGGAGCGGGGGGGATTACAGATACGCAGTATTTT
CASSFLGGAGGITDTQYF
>16|once|TRBD1|TRBV27|TRBJ1-4
TGTGCCAGCAGTCCGATAGCGACAGGGGATAATGAAAAACTGTTTTTT
CASSPIATGDNEKLFF
>17|.|.|TRBV11-2|TRBJ2-3
TGTGCCAGCAGCTTAACCCCTGGACCCGGGGCGACAGATACGCAGTATTTT
CASSLTPGPGATDTQYF
>14|.|.|TRBV7-9|TRBJ2-5
TGTGCCAGCAGCTTAGCAACTACTGAAGAGACCCAGTACTTC
CASSLATTEETQYF
>15|once|.|TRBV2|TRBJ2-1
TGTGCCAGCAACCCTGGGCTAGGCTCCTACAATGAGCAGTTCTTC
CASNPGLGSYNEQFF
>18|.|.|TRBV6-1|TRBJ2-2
TGTGCCAGCAGTGAAGCGTTTCACTTTGAACAAAACACCGGGGAGCTGTTTTTT
CASSEAFHFEQNTGELFF
>16|.|.|TRBV28|TRBJ2-7
TGTGCCAGCAGTTCTCAAGCAGGGTCGGAGGGTTACGAGCAGTACTTC
CASSSQAGSEGYEQYF
>20|.|.|TRBV29-1|TRBJ2-3
TGCAGCGTTGAAGACGGCGGCAGGGGTCACTTTCTCACTAGCACAGATACGCAGTATTTT
CSVEDGGRGHFLTSTDTQYF
>13|.|.|TRBV7-7|TRBJ1-5
TGTGCTAGCAGCTTAGCGATCGATCAGCCCCAGCATTTT
CASSLAIDQPQHF
>18|.|.|TRBV9|TRBJ1-2
TGTGCCAGCAGCGTAGCTATGAGGGCTAGGGTCGGCGACTATGGCTACACCTTC
CASSVAMRARVGDYGYTF
>14|.|TRBD1|TRBV27|TRBJ2-1
TGTGCCAGCAGTTTTCAGGGGGAGTACAATGAGCAGTTCTTC
CASSFQGEYNEQFF
>15|once|TRBD2|TRBV4-3|TRBJ2-7
TGCGCCAGCAGCCAAGCACTAGCGTCCACCTACGAGCAGTACTTC
CASSQALASTYEQYF
>14|.|.|TRBV9|TRBJ1-2
TGTGCCAGCAGCCCTATGATGGGTAGGGATGGCTACACCTTC
CASSPMMGRDGYTF
>15|.|.|TRBV4-1|TRBJ1-5
TGCGCCAGCAGCCAAGATATGGGGTCTCGGCAGCCCCAGCATTTT
CASSQDMGSRQPQHF
>14|.|.|TRBV28|TRBJ2-7
TGTGCCAGCAGTTTCCAGGGGTTCGGATACGAGCAGTACTTC
CASSFQGFGYEQYF
>14|.|TRBD2|TRBV5-1|TRBJ2-7
TGCGCCAGCAGCTGGACTAGCGGGAAGGACGAGCAGTACTTC
CASSWTSGKDEQYF
>12|few|.|TRBV29-1|TRBJ2-5
TGCAGCGCTGGACACTACCAAGAGACCCAGTACTTC
CSAGHYQETQYF
>16|once|TRBD1|TRBV6-6|TRBJ2-7
TGTGCCAGCAGTTACCTGGAGGACAGGGTTTCCTACGAGCAGTACTTC
CASSYLEDRVSYEQYF
>15|.|TRBD1|TRBV10-2|TRBJ2-7
TGCGCCAGCAGTCAACCGGACAGGGCGAGAAACGAGCAGTACTTC
CASSQPDRARNEQYF
>15|.|.|TRBV11-2|TRBJ1-3
TGTGCCAGCAGCCCCGGCGGAGACCCTGGAAACACCATATATTTT
CASSPGGDPGNTIYF
>11|.|.|TRBV27|TRBJ2-7
TGTGCCAGCAACGGGACCTACGAGCAGTACTTC
CASNGTYEQYF
>16|.|TRBD2|TRBV19|TRBJ2-1
TGTGCCAGTAGTATAGGCCCTAGCGGGCATTACAATGAGCAGTTCTTC
CASSIGPSGHYNEQFF
>16|.|.|TRBV6-6|TRBJ2-7
TGTGCCAGCAGTTACAGCGACGACAGGTTTGCCTACGAGCAGTACTTC
CASSYSDDRFAYEQYF
>13|.|.|TRBV12-5|TRBJ1-5
TGTGCTAGTGGTTTGGTATTAGGGGAGGTCCAGCATTTT
CASGLVLGEVQHF
>14|.|.|TRBV27|TRBJ1-5
TGTGCCAGCAGTTGGAGGGGAAGCAATCAGCCCCAGCATTTT
CASSWRGSNQPQHF
>14|.|TRBD2|TRBV19|TRBJ2-7
TGTGCCAGTAGTATGTTTAGCGGGGCCCACGAGCAGTACTTC
CASSMFSGAHEQYF
>14|.|TRBD1|TRBV5-4|TRBJ1-2
TGTGCCAGCAGTCCCGGACAGGGTAACTATGGCTACACCTTC
CASSPGQGNYGYTF
>13|.|.|TRBV5-6|TRBJ1-2
TGTGCCAGCAGGCACGGGGGCTCCTATGGCTACACCTTC
CASRHGGSYGYTF
>15|.|TRBD2|TRBV19|TRBJ2-1
TGTGCCAGTAGTAAGGCGGGGGGCTCCTACAATGAGCAGTTCTTC
CASSKAGGSYNEQFF
>17|.|TRBD1|TRBV5-5|TRBJ1-1
TGTGCCAGCAGCTTACCGATCGGGACAGGGGCGGCCACTGAAGCTTTCTTT
CASSLPIGTGAATEAFF
>13|.|.|TRBV13|TRBJ1-1
TGTGCCAGCAGCTTAGCGGGGGATACTGAAGCTTTCTTT
CASSLAGDTEAFF
>14|.|.|TRBV10-3|TRBJ2-3
TGTGCCATCAGTGAGGCCCTTAGCACAGATACGCAGTATTTT
CAISEALSTDTQYF
>15|.|TRBD1|TRBV15|TRBJ1-6
TGTGCCACCAGCTTCTCGGGACAGGGGCAATCACCCCTCCACTTT
CATSFSGQGQSPLHF
>17|.|TRBD1|TRBV7-9|TRBJ2-2
TGTGCCAGCAGCTCCCCCTGGACAGGGGTCTACACCGGGGAGCTGTTTTTT
CASSSPWTGVYTGELFF
>14|.|.|TRBV30|TRBJ2-7
TGTGCCTGGAGTATAGGGGGGTCCTCGGGAGAGCAGTACTTC
CAWSIGGSSGEQYF
>14|.|TRBD1|TRBV10-1|TRBJ1-1
TGCGCCAGCAGCCCGGGACAGGTGAACACTGAAGCTTTCTTT
CASSPGQVNTEAFF
>14|.|TRBD1|TRBV6-5|TRBJ2-2
TGTGCCAGCAGCGGGACAGGGGGCACCGGGGAGCTGTTTTTT
CASSGTGGTGELFF
>15|.|TRBD1|TRBV13|TRBJ1-4
TGTGCCAGCAGCGCCCGGGACAGACAATATGAAAAACTGTTTTTT
CASSARDRQYEKLFF
>16|once|.|TRBV5-4|TRBJ1-2
TGTGCCAGCAGCTTATTAGGGACGGGGACTAACTATGGCTACACCTTC
CASSLLGTGTNYGYTF
>16|.|.|TRBV4-3|TRBJ1-1
TGCGCCAGCAGCCAAGATGTAAGGGGCGTGAACACTGAAGCTTTCTTT
CASSQDVRGVNTEAFF
>14|.|TRBD1|TRBV5-4|TRBJ2-3
TGTGCCAGCAGCGAGGAACAGGGGGCAGATACGCAGTATTTT
CASSEEQGADTQYF
>13|few|.|TRBV13|TRBJ2-7
TGTGCCAGCAGCCTAGACAAATTCTACGAGCAGTACTTC
CASSLDKFYEQYF